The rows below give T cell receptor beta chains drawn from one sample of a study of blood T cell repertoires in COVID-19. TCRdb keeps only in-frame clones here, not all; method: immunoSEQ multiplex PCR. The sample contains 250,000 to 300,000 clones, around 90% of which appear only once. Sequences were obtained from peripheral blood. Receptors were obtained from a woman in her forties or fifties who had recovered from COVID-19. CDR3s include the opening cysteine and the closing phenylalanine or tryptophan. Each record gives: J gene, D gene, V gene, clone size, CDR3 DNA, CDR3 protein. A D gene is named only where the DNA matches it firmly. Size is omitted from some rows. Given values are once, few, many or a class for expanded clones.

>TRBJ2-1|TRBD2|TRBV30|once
TGTGCCAAAAGTAAGGGCGGGGGGGCCGATGAGCAGTTCTTC
CAKSKGGGADEQFF
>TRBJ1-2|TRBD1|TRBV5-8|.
TGTGCCAGCAGCTTCCAGGGACAGGGTTATGGCTACACCTTC
CASSFQGQGYGYTF
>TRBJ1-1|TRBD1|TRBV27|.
TGTGCCAGCAGACAGGGGGCCGTTGAAGCTTTCTTT
CASRQGAVEAFF
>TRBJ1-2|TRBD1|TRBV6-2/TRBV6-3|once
TGTGCCAGCAGTGACAGGGTCCCCACACCTAACTATGGCTACACCTTC
CASSDRVPTPNYGYTF
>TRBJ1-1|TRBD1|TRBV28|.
TGTGCCAGCCGCGACAGGGCGAAAGCTTTCTTT
CASRDRAKAFF
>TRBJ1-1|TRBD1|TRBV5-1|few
TGCGCCAGCAGCTTCCTACAGGGGGACACTGAAGCTTTCTTT
CASSFLQGDTEAFF
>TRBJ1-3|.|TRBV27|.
TGTGCCAGCAGTTTAGTTCCCCCCGGTTTCCCTGGAAACACCATATATTTT
CASSLVPPGFPGNTIYF
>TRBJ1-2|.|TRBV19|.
TGTGCCAGTAGCTCGAGGGTCTTCTATGGCTACACCTTC
CASSSRVFYGYTF
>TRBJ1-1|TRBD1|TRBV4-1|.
TGCGCCAGCAGCCAAGAAGGCAGGGGGACGTCGGAAGCTTTCTTT
CASSQEGRGTSEAFF
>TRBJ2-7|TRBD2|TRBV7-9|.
TGTGCCAGCAGCCGGACTAGCGATGCAGTTTACGAGCAGTACTTC
CASSRTSDAVYEQYF
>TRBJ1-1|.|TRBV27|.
TGTGCCAGCGGTTTGCCTCTGGGACACCCGAACACTGAAGCTTTCTTT
CASGLPLGHPNTEAFF
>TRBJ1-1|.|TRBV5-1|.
TGCGCCAGCAGCTCCGGACAAGGGGTGACTGAAGCTTTCTTT
CASSSGQGVTEAFF
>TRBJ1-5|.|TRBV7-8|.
TGTGCCAGCAGCTTAGGTAGGGGACAGCCCCAGCATTTT
CASSLGRGQPQHF
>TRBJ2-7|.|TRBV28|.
TGTGCCAGCCTTAAAGCAGGGCGCTACGAGCAGTACTTC
CASLKAGRYEQYF
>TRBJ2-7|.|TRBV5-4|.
TGTGCCAGCACCTCGACAGGCCGAAACTCCTACGAGCAGTACTTC
CASTSTGRNSYEQYF
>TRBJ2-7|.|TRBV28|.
TGTGCCAGCAGTTTGAAGGTCGGCGGAATCACCTACGAGCAGTACTTC
CASSLKVGGITYEQYF
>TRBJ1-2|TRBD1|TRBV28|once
TGTGCCAGCAGTCCATGGACAGGGCACGACTATGGCTACACCTTC
CASSPWTGHDYGYTF
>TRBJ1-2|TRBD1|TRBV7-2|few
TGTGCCAGCAGCCAGGACAGGGTAGCTGGCTACACCTTC
CASSQDRVAGYTF
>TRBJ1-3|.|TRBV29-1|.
TGCAGCGTTGGGGCCGGAAACACCATATATTTT
CSVGAGNTIYF
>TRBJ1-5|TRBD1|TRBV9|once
TGTGCCAGCAGCGTAGATGCAGGGGGCTATCAGCCCCAGCATTTT
CASSVDAGGYQPQHF
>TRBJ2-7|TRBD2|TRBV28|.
TGTGCCAGCAGCTCCGCAGCGAGGGTGGGGAGGGAGTACTTC
CASSSAARVGREYF
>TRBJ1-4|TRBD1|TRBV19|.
TGTGCCAGTAGTTCAGGGGGGTCTAATGAAAAACTGTTTTTT
CASSSGGSNEKLFF
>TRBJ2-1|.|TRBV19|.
TGTGCCAGTAGTATTCAGGGGGACTGTCCATTCTTC
CASSIQGDCPFF
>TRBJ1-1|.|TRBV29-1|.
TGCAGCGTTGAGATTGGAGGACGGACTGAAGCTTTCTTT
CSVEIGGRTEAFF
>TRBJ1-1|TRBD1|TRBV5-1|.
TGCGCCAGCAGCTTGGGACAGGGGGTTGTAGCTGAAGCTTTCTTT
CASSLGQGVVAEAFF
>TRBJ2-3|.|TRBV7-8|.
TGTGCCAGCAGCTTAAGGGGCCCCCTAAAAACAGATACGCAGTATTTT
CASSLRGPLKTDTQYF
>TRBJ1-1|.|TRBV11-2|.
TGTGCCAGCACCATAAGACAGAACACTGAAGCTTTCTTT
CASTIRQNTEAFF
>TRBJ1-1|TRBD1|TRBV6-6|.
TGTGCCAGCAGTTGGGGGACAGGGCCTATGAACACTGAAGCTTTCTTT
CASSWGTGPMNTEAFF
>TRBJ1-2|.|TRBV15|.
TGTGCCACCAGCAGAGGCTGGGCTACTGGCTACACCTTC
CATSRGWATGYTF
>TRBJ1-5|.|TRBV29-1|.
TGCAGCGTTGGGAGGGGCAGCAATCAGCCCCAGCATTTT
CSVGRGSNQPQHF
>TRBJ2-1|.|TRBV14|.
TGTGCCAGCAGCCAAAGTAGAGGGACAGGGGCGGCTAGCGGGACTTACAATGAGCAGTTCTTC
CASSQSRGTGAASGTYNEQFF
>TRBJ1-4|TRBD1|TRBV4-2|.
TGTGCCAGCAGCCAAGAAAGGGGGCTCTATGAAAAACTGTTTTTT
CASSQERGLYEKLFF
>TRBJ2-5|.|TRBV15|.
TGTGCCACCAGCCTAGGGGGACAATATAACCAAGAGACCCAGTACTTC
CATSLGGQYNQETQYF
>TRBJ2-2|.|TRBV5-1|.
TGCGCCAGCAGCTTGGAACCAACTAACACCGGGGAGCTGTTTTTT
CASSLEPTNTGELFF
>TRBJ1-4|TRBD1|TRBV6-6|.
TGTGCCAGCAGGACGGGACAGGGATCAACTAATGAAAAACTGTTTTTT
CASRTGQGSTNEKLFF
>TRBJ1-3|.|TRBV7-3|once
TGTGCCAGCAGCTTAGGAGGGGCTGGAAACACCATATATTTT
CASSLGGAGNTIYF
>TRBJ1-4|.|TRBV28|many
TGTGCCAGCATCTTACGCAGGGGTCAGGGCGCGGCTAATGAAAAACTGTTTTTT
CASILRRGQGAANEKLFF
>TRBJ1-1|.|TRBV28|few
TGTGCCAGCAGTTTATTCAGACTGGGGGGGACTGAAGCTTTCTTT
CASSLFRLGGTEAFF
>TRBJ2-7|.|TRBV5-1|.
TGCGCCAGCAGGGAAGGGGATTTTTCCTACGAGCAGTACTTC
CASREGDFSYEQYF
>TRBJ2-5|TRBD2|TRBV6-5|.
TGTGCCAGCAGTTACGGCGGGGGGGAGACCCAGTACTTC
CASSYGGGETQYF
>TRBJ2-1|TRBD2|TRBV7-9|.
TGTGCCAGCAGCTTGGACACTAGCGGGAGGAAGAATGAGCAGTTCTTC
CASSLDTSGRKNEQFF
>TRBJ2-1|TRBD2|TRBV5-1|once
TGCGCCAGCAGCCAGAGCGGGGGGGTATACAATGAGCAGTTCTTC
CASSQSGGVYNEQFF
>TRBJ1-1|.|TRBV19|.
TGTGCCAGTAGTTCGGCGGGCCGCCCAGCTTTCTTT
CASSSAGRPAFF
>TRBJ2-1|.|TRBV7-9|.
TGTGCCAGCAGCACTTACGGACGGGAGAGGCAGTTCTTC
CASSTYGRERQFF
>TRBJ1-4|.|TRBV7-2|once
TGTGCCAGCAGCTTGGGGGGGGGATGGAGAAATGAAAAACTGTTTTTT
CASSLGGGWRNEKLFF
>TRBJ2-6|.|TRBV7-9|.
TGTGCCAGCAGCAACACAGGGTTAGGGGCCAACGTCCTGACTTTC
CASSNTGLGANVLTF
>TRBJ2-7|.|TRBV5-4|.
TGTGCCAGCAGTCCTAATATTGGGGCGTCCTACGAGCAGTACTTC
CASSPNIGASYEQYF